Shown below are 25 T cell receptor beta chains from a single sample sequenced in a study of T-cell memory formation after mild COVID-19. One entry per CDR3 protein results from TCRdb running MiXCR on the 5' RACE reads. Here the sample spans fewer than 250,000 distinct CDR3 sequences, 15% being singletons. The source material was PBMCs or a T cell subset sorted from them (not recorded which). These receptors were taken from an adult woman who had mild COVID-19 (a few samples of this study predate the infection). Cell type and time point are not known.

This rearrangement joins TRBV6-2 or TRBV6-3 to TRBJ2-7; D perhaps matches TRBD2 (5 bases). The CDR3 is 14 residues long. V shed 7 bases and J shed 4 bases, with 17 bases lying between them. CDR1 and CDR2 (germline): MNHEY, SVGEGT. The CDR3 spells CASTEDSSRYEQYF. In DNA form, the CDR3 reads TGTGCCAGCACCGAGGACTCCTCCCGGTACGAGCAGTACTTC.

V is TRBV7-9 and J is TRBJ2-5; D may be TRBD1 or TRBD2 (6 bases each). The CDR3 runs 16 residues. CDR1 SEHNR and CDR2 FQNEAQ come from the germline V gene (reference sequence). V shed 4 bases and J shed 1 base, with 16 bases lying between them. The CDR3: CASSYLGGRTQETQYF. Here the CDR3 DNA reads TGTGCCAGCAGCTACCTCGGGGGCAGGACCCAAGAGACCCAGTACTTC.

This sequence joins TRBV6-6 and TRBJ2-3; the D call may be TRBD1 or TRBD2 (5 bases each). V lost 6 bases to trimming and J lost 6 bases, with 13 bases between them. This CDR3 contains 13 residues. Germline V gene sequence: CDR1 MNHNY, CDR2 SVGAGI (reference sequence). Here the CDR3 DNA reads TGTGCCAGCAGCCGGGACCTGTGGGATACGCAGTATTTT. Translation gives CASSRDLWDTQYF.

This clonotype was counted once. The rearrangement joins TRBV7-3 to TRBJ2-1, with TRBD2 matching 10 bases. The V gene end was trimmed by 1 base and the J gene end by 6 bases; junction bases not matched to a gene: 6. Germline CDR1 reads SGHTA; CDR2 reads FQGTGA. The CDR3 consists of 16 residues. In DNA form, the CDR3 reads TGTGCCAGCAGCTTAAGTCTAGCGGGAGTTCGCAATGAGCAGTTCTTC. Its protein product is CASSLSLAGVRNEQFF.

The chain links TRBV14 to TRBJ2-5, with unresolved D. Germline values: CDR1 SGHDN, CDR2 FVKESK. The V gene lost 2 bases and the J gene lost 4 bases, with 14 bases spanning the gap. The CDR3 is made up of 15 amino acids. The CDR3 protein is CASSQRRGVRETQYF. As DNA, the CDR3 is TGTGCCAGCAGCCAACGGCGTGGGGTCCGAGAGACCCAGTACTTC.

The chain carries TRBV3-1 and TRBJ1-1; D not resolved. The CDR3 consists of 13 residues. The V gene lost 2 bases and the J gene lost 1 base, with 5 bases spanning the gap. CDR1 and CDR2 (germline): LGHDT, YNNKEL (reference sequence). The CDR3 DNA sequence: TGTGCCAGCAGCCAAATAACGAACACTGAAGCTTTCTTT. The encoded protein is CASSQITNTEAFF.

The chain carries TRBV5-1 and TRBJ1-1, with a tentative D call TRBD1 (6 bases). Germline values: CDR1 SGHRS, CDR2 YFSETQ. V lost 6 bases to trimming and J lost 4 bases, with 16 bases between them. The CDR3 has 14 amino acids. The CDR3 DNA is TGCGCCAGCACCTCCCTGTCGGGGGCCACTGAAGCTTTCTTT. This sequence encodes CASTSLSGATEAFF.

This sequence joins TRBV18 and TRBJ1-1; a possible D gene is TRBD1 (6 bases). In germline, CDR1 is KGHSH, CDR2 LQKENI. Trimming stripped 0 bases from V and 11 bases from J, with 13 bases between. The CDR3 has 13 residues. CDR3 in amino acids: CASSPPGGLRAFF. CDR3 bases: TGTGCCAGCTCACCACCCGGGGGGCTAAGGGCTTTCTTT.

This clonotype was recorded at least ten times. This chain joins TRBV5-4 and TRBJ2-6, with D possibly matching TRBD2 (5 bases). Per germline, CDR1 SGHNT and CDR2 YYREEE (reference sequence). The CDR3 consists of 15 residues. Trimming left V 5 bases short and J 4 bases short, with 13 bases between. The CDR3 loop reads CASRVEGRGANVLTF. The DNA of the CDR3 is TGTGCCAGCAGGGTCGAGGGTCGGGGGGCCAACGTCCTGACTTTC.

CDR3 DNA: TGTGCCAGCAGCCCGGACAGGGGAGGAGAGACCCAGTACTTC. Its protein product is CASSPDRGGETQYF. The chain recombines TRBV7-6 with TRBJ2-5, with 9 bases that match TRBD1. The V and J ends lost 5 bases and 4 bases, in that order; junction bases with no gene match: 5. Germline lookup yields CDR1 SGHVS and CDR2 FNYEAQ. This CDR3 spans 14 amino acids.

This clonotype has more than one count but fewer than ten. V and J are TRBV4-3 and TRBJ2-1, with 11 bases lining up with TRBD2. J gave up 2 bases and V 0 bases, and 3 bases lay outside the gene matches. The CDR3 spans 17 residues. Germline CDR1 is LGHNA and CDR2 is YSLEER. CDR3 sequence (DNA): TGCGCCAGCAGCCAAGAATTAGCGGGAGGGCCCTACAATGAGCAGTTCTTC. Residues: CASSQELAGGPYNEQFF.

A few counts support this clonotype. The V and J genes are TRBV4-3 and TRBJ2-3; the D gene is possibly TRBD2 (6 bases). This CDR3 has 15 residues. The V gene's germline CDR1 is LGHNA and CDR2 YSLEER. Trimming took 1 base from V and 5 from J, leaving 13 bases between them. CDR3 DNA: TGCGCCAGCAGCCAAGTCTCGGGAGTGGTAGATACGCAGTATTTT. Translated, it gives CASSQVSGVVDTQYF.

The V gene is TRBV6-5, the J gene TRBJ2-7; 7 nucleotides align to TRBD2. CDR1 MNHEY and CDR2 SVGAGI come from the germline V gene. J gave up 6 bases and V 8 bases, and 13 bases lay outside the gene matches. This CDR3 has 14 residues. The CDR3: CASQVGRLTREQYF. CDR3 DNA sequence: TGTGCCAGCCAGGTCGGGAGGTTGACCCGCGAGCAGTACTTC.

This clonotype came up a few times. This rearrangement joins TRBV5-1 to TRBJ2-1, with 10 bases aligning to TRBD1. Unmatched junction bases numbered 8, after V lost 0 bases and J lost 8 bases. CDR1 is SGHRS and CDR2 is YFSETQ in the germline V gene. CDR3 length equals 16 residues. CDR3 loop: CASSLVGTGVPDEQFF. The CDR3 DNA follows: TGCGCCAGCAGCTTGGTTGGGACAGGGGTACCTGATGAGCAGTTCTTC.

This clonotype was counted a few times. The CDR3 region has the DNA TGTGCCAGCACCAAACGGGCCGGGGGGCAGTACTTC. Translated, it gives CASTKRAGGQYF. V usage is TRBV12-3 or TRBV12-4 and J usage is TRBJ2-7; D possibly corresponds to TRBD2 (6 bases). This CDR3 is 12 amino acids long. V was cut by 7 bases and J by 9 bases, with 16 bases left in between.

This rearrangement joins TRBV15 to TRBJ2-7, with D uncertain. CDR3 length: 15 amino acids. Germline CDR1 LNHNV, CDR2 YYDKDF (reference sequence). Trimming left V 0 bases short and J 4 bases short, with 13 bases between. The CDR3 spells CATSRDIMALYEQYF. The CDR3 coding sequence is TGTGCCACCAGCAGAGATATTATGGCACTTTACGAGCAGTACTTC. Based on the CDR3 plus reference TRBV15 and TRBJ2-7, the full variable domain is DAMVIQNPRYQVTQFGKPVTLSCSQTLNHNVMYWYQQKSSQAPKLLFHYYDKDFNNEADTPDNFQSRRPNTSFCFLDIRSPGLGDTAMYLCATSRDIMALYEQYFGPGTRLTVT.

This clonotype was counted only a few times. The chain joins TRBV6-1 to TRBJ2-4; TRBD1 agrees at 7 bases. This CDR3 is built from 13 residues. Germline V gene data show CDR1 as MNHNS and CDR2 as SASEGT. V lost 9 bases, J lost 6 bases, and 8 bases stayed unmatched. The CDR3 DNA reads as TGTGCCAGTCAGACAGGGTCCCGAAACATTCAGTACTTC. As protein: CASQTGSRNIQYF.

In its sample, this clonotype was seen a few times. The CDR3: CASSLVSSQETQYF. DNA for the CDR3: TGCGCCAGCAGCTTGGTATCATCCCAGGAGACCCAGTACTTC. J is TRBJ2-5 and V is TRBV5-1; D remains unclear. The CDR3 loop spans 14 amino acids. V lost 0 bases, J lost 5 bases, and 11 bases lay in between. Germline CDR1 SGHRS, CDR2 YFSETQ.

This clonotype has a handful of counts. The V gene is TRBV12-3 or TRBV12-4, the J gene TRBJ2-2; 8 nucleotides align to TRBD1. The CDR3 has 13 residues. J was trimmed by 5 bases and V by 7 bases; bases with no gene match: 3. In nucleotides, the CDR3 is TGTGCCAGCAAACAGGGGGGTACCGGGGAGCTGTTTTTT. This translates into CASKQGGTGELFF.

The CDR3 loop is CASSLEVSGTQYF. The DNA of the CDR3 is TGTGCCAGCAGCTTAGAAGTCTCCGGTACGCAGTATTTT. The rearrangement links TRBV7-9 to TRBJ2-3; D is unclear. V lost 1 base and J lost 8, with 10 bases in between. Per the germline V gene, CDR1 is SEHNR and CDR2 is FQNEAQ (reference sequence). The CDR3 is 13 amino acids.

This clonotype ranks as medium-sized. The CDR3 nucleotides are TGCAGTGCTGGGTCTAGCGGGAGTTCCTACGAGCAGTACTTC. It codes for CSAGSSGSSYEQYF. The chain links TRBV20-1 to TRBJ2-7, with TRBD2 matching over 10 bases. Per germline, CDR1 DFQATT and CDR2 SNEGSKA (reference sequence). V gave up 5 bases and J gave up 1 base; unmatched junction bases: 5. The CDR3 spans 14 residues.

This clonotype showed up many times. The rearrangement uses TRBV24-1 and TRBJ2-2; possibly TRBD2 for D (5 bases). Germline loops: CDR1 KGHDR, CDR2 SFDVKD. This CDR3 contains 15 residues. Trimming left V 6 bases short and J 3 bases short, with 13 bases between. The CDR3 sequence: CATSSSARDTGELFF. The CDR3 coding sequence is TGTGCCACCAGTTCGAGTGCGAGGGACACCGGGGAGCTGTTTTTT.

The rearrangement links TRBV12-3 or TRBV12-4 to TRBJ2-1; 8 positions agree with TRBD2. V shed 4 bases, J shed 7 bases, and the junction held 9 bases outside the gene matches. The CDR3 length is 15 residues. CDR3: CASSWGLGRWNEQFF. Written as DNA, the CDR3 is TGTGCCAGCAGTTGGGGACTAGGAAGGTGGAATGAGCAGTTCTTC.

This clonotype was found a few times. DNA for the CDR3: TGTGCCAGCAGCCGAGCGGGCTACAATGAGCAGTTCTTC. Translated: CASSRAGYNEQFF. The V call is TRBV4-2, the J call TRBJ2-1; perhaps TRBD2 as D (6 bases). Germline loops: CDR1 LGHNA, CDR2 YNFKEQ. V lost 4 bases, J lost 3 bases, and 7 bases lay in between. This CDR3 comprises 13 residues.

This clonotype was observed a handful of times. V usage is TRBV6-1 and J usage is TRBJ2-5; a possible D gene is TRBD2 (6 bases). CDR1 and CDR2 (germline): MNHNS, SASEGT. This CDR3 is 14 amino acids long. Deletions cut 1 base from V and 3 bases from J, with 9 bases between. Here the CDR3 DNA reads TGTGCCAGCAGTGAAGGGGGGGTAGAAGAGACCCAGTACTTC. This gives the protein CASSEGGVEETQYF.